Detailed here is one T cell receptor beta chain. The antigen is unknown. This CDR3 has 16 amino acids. CDR1 KGHSH and CDR2 LQKENI come from the germline V gene. V was clipped by 6 bases and J by 3 bases, with 21 bases between them. The TCR beta CDR3 regions underwent amplification using RNA transcripts as the source. In the first-round RT-PCR of the TCR CDR3, the HTBI primer set was used. A single record per CDR3 protein comes from TCRdb applying MiXCR to the multiplex PCR reads. The sample contains approximately 610,000 distinct CDR3 sequences, around 15% of which appear only once. The data were obtained in a study of T cells in Graves' hyperthyroidism and ophthalmopathy. Study overall: Blood was drawn when the patient was first diagnosed and still untreated.

Hyperthyroidism of Graves' type that showed no ophthalmopathy progression within 18 months was stable. PBMCs were sourced from approximately 9 ml fresh peripheral blood. General observations from the study: Classification by a 13 V-J model distinguished ophthalmopathy from stable hyperthyroidism.

V is TRBV18 and J is TRBJ2-7, with D possibly being TRBD1 (6 bases). Sequenced sample: blood. The TCR was taken from a woman under 30 with Graves' hyperthyroidism. The CDR3 DNA reads TGTGCCAGCTCGTCAAATCAGGGGCGTCCCTACTACGAGCAGTACTTC. It yields the protein CASSSNQGRPYYEQYF. The full variable domain, rest sourced from reference TRBV18 and TRBJ2-7, is NAGVMQNPRHLVRRRGQEARLRCSPMKGHSHVYWYRQLPEEGLKFMVYLQKENIIDESGMPKERFSAEFPKEGPSILRIQQVVRGDSAAYFCASSSNQGRPYYEQYFGPGTRLTVT.